The clone carrying this T cell receptor (beta chain) was seen only a few times. A read error may be the cause here, since a much bigger clone is one base away. RNA was isolated and reverse transcribed to cDNA, the sequencing template. TCRdb keeps only in-frame clones here, not all; method: immunoSEQ multiplex PCR. Of approximately 210,000 clones in the sample, approximately 61% were seen once. The data were obtained in a study of CD8+ T cells in alopecia areata. Treatment described: oral pan-JAK inhibitor, 5-10 mg twice daily. Germline-derived CDR1 and CDR2 are WNHNN and SYGVQD (reference sequence). With 6 bases removed from V and 2 bases from J, the gap between germline ends came to 3 bases. This CDR3 spans 11 amino acids.

The TCR was taken from a human donor with alopecia areata. This specimen consisted of CD4+ T cells sorted from blood, obtained at week 24, from a patient treated with tofacitinib. V usage is TRBV10-1 and J usage is TRBJ2-3; no clear D. The CDR3 coding sequence is TGCGCCAGCAGCGTCACAGATACGCAGTATTTT. As protein: CASSVTDTQYF.